The clone carrying this T cell receptor beta chain was detected ten times or more. Its target is not known. The CDR3 spans 12 residues. Trimming cost V 6 bases and J 5 bases; bases outside gene matches: 4. The study included ophthalmopathy patients with Clinical Activity Score at least 3, NOSPECS grade at least 4 and duration under 3 months. PBMCs stemmed from 10 ml fresh peripheral blood. The sample belongs to a study of T cells in Graves' hyperthyroidism and ophthalmopathy. Looking at the study overall: Sampling of peripheral blood happened at initial diagnosis, prior to any treatment. Notes on the study in general: Most thyroid clonotypes expanded above 0.001 were also detected in blood.

Researchers took RNA transcripts and amplified the TCR beta CDR3 regions from them. A first-round RT-PCR of the TCR CDR3 used the HTBI primer set. TCRdb ran MiXCR on the multiplex PCR reads and lists one entry per CDR3 protein. The table records fewer than 750,000 distinct CDR3 sequences, about 15% of them present only once. Material for sequencing was blood. The receptor comes from a woman aged 45-60 years with Graves' ophthalmopathy. This chain links TRBV12-3 or TRBV12-4 with TRBJ2-7; 7 nucleotides match TRBD1. This CDR3 reads CASSKTGNEQYF. CDR3 DNA sequence: TGTGCCAGCAGCAAGACAGGGAACGAGCAGTACTTC.